This T cell receptor (beta chain) was documented in a study of OX40 agonist ivuxolimab in advanced cancers. Study information: Intravenous ivuxolimab at 0.01 to 10 mg/kg was given to patients every 2 weeks. A partial response was reached by three patients: one with hepatocellular carcinoma and two with cutaneous melanoma.

The V gene's germline CDR1 is SGHAT and CDR2 FQNNGV. V was pared by 8 bases and J by 0 bases, with 9 bases of the junction left unmatched. The CDR3 covers 16 residues. Regarding the study as a whole: Antigen specificity remained undetermined for the expanded peripheral T cells. In a subset of nonresponders, normalized T-cell clonal expansion was also low.

In regard to this clone: Its matching antigen is unknown.

Produced via immunoSEQ multiplex PCR; TCRdb's table is partial and in-frame only. The table records 39,000 or so clones, approximately 86% of them present only once. This sequence originates from an adult with an advanced solid tumor such as melanoma, head and neck, liver or kidney cancer. This chain uses TRBV11-2 with TRBJ2-2; 7 nucleotides agree with TRBD1. Sequenced here: CD4+ or CD8+ T cells sorted from blood, sampled in a trial of the OX40 agonist ivuxolimab. The CDR3 loop is CASGLSGTANTGELFF. CDR3 sequence (DNA): TGTGCCAGCGGCCTCTCCGGGACAGCGAACACCGGGGAGCTGTTTTTT. Supplemented by reference TRBV11-2 and TRBJ2-2, the full variable domain reads EAGVAQSPRYKIIEKRQSVAFWCNPISGHATLYWYQQILGQGPKLLIQFQNNGVVDDSQLPKDRFSAERLKGVDSTLKIQPAKLEDSAVYLCASGLSGTANTGELFFGEGSRLTVL.